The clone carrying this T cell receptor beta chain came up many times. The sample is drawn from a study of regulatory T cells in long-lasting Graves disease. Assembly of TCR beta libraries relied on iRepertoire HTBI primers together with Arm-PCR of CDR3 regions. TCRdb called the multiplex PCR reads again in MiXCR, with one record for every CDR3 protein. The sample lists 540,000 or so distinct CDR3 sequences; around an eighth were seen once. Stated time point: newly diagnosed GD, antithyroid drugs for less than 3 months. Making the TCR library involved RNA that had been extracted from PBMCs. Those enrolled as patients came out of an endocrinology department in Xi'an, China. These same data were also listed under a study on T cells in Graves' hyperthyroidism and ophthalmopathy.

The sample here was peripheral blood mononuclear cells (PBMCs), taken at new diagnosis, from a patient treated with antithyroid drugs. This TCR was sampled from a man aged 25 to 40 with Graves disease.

The DNA of the CDR3 is TGTGCCAGCAGCCAAGATCACTCCTACAATGAGCAGTTCTTC. Protein: CASSQDHSYNEQFF. This sequence joins TRBV3-1 and TRBJ2-1; D gene ambiguous. Deletions cut 0 bases from V and 0 bases from J, with 3 bases between. Germline V gene data show CDR1 as LGHDT and CDR2 as YNNKEL (reference sequence). CDR3 length equals 14 residues.